The 4 T cell receptor beta chains below come from one sample, sequenced in a study of regulatory T cells in long-lasting Graves disease. Arm-PCR of CDR3 regions with iRepertoire HTBI primers generated TCR beta libraries. TCRdb called the multiplex PCR reads again in MiXCR, with one record for every CDR3 protein. The table has about 460,000 distinct CDR3 sequences, 22% seen once. Noted time point: persistent/refractory GD, antithyroid drugs over 5 years with positive TRAb. Making the TCR library involved RNA that had been extracted from PBMCs. The sample here was peripheral blood mononuclear cells (PBMCs), taken when the disease was refractory, from a patient treated with antithyroid drugs. The receptors shown here come from a female donor with Graves disease.

This clonotype appeared many times. The chain uses TRBV28 and TRBJ2-7; no reliable D call. Germline CDR1 MDHEN, CDR2 SYDVKM. The ends were cut back, 3 bases at V and 6 bases at J, with 9 bases in the middle. The CDR3 length is 12 residues. The CDR3: CASSFQAREQYF. CDR3 nucleotides: TGTGCCAGCAGTTTTCAAGCCCGCGAGCAGTACTTC.

This clonotype was picked up many times. The genes are TRBV2 and TRBJ2-5; D might be TRBD2 (6 bases). The V end lost 7 bases, the J end lost 2 bases, and 14 bases lay between the germline ends. The germline gives CDR1 SNHLY, CDR2 FYNNEI. The CDR3 length is 14 residues. The CDR3: CASNLGTAQETQYF. DNA of the CDR3: TGTGCCAGCAATCTAGGGACTGCGCAAGAGACCCAGTACTTC. The full variable domain, rest sourced from reference TRBV2 and TRBJ2-5, is EPEVTQTPSHQVTQMGQEVILRCVPISNHLYFYWYRQILGQKVEFLVSFYNNEISEKSEIFDDQFSVERPDGSNFTLKIRSTKLEDSAMYFCASNLGTAQETQYFGPGTRLLVL.

The V and J genes are TRBV7-8 and TRBJ2-1; TRBD2 might be the D (6 bases). The V gene lost 8 bases and the J gene lost 0 bases, with 17 bases spanning the gap. CDR1 and CDR2 from the germline V gene are SGHVS and FQNEAQ. This CDR3 has 16 amino acids. The CDR3: CASLLLLADSYNEQFF. In DNA, the CDR3 is TGTGCCAGCCTACTACTATTAGCGGACTCCTACAATGAGCAGTTCTTC.

V usage is TRBV12-3 or TRBV12-4 and J usage is TRBJ1-4, with D tentatively TRBD1 (5 bases). Trimming took 5 bases from V and 10 from J, leaving 14 bases between them. CDR3 size: 13 residues. CDR3 nucleotide sequence: TGTGCCAGCAGTACCACCATGGGGGGAAAACTGTTTTTT. Its protein is CASSTTMGGKLFF.